Described below is a single T cell receptor (beta chain) sequence and its context. This sample stems from a study of blood T cell repertoires in COVID-19. Turning to the study itself: PBMCs, B-cell-depleted T cells, or T cells provided the cDNA or gDNA that made up the material.

V shed 3 bases and J 5 bases; nucleotides not matched to a gene: 4. The CDR3 loop spans 14 amino acids. Germline CDR1 LNHDA, CDR2 SQIVND (reference sequence). Data came from immunoSEQ multiplex PCR; TCRdb stores just in-frame clones and leaves some out. The sample contains 150,000 to 200,000 clones, approximately 90% of which appear only once. This TCR derives from a man younger than 35 with COVID-19, enrolled during active disease. The gene calls are TRBV19 and TRBJ2-7, with 10 bases that match TRBD1. The sample was peripheral blood. CDR3 loop: CASSIRDRGHEQYF. The CDR3 DNA follows: TGTGCCAGTAGTATCCGGGACAGGGGCCACGAGCAGTACTTC.